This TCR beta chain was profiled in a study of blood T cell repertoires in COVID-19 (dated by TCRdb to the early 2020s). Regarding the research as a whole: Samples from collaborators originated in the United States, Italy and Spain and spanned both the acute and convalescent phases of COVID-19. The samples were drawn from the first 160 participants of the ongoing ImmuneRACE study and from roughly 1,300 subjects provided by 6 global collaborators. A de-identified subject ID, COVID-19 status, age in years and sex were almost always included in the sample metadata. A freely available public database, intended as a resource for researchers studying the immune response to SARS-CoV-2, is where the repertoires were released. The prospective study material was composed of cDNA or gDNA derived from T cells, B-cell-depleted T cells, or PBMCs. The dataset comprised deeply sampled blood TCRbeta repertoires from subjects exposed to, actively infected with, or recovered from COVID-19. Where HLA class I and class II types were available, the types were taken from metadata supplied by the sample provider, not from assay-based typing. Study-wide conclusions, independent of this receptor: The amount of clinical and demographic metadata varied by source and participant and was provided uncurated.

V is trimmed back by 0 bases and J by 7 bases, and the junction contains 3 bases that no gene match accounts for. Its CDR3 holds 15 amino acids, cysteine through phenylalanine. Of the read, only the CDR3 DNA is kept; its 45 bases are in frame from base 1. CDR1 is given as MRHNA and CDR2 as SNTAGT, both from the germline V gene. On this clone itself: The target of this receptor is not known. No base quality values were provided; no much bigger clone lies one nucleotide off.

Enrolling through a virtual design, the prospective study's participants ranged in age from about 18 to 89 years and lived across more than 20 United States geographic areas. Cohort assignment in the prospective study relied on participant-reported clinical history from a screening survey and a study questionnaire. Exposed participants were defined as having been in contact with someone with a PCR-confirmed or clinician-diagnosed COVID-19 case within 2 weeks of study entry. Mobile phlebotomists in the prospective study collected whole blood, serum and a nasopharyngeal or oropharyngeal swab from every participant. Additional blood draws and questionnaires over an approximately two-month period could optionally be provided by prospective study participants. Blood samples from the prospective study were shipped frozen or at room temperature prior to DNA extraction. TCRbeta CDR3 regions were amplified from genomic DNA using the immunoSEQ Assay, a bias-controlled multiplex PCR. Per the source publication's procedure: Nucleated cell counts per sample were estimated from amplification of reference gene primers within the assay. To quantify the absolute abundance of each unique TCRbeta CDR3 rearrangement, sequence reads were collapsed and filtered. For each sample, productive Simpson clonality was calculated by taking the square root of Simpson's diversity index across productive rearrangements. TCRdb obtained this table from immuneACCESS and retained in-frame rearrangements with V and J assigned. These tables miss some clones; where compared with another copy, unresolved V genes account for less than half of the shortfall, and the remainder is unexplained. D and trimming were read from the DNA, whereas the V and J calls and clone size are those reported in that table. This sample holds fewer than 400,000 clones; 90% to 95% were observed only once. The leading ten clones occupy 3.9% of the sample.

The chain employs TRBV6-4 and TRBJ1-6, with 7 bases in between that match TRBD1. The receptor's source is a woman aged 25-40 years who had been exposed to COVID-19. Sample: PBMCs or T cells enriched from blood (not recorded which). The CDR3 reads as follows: CASSDSRQGNSPLHF. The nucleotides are TGTGCCAGCAGTGACTCGAGACAGGGCAATTCACCCCTCCACTTT.